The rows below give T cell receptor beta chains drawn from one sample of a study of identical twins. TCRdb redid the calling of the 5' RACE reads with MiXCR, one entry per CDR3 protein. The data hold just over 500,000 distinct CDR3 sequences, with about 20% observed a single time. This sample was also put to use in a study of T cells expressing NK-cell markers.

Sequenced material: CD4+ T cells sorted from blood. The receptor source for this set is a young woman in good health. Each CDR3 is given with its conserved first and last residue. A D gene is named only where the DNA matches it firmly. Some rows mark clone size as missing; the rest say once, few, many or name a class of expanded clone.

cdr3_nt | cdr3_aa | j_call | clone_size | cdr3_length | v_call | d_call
TGCAGTGCTAGAGATGCCGGGATCCCCTACGAGCAGTACTTC | CSARDAGIPYEQYF | TRBJ2-7 | - | 14 | TRBV20-1 | -
TGCGCCAGCAGCTCACCTGAACAGGGGGCCTACGAGCAGTACTTC | CASSSPEQGAYEQYF | TRBJ2-7 | few | 15 | TRBV5-1 | TRBD1
TGTGCCAGCACCCGTATACGGGACTACTCCTACAATGAGCAGTTCTTC | CASTRIRDYSYNEQFF | TRBJ2-1 | - | 16 | TRBV3-1 | TRBD2
TGTGCCAGCAGTGGGGCGGGAGGAGTGAACAATGAGCAGTTCTTC | CASSGAGGVNNEQFF | TRBJ2-1 | many | 15 | TRBV12-3/TRBV12-4 | TRBD2
TGTGCCAGCAGCGTAATGGGGAATGGAAACACCATATATTTT | CASSVMGNGNTIYF | TRBJ1-3 | many | 14 | TRBV9 | -
TGCGCCAGCAGCACCGAACCTGACCGAGAGACCCAGTACTTC | CASSTEPDRETQYF | TRBJ2-5 | - | 14 | TRBV5-1 | -
TGCAGCGTTGGAGCGGCAGATACGCAGTATTTT | CSVGAADTQYF | TRBJ2-3 | many | 11 | TRBV29-1 | -
TGTGCCAGCAGTGAAGAGGGTCTAGCGGGAAGGAAACAGTTCTTC | CASSEEGLAGRKQFF | TRBJ2-1 | few | 15 | TRBV2 | TRBD2
TGTGCCAGCACTCCTCGTAGAGAAGGGACCCAGTACTTC | CASTPRREGTQYF | TRBJ2-5 | - | 13 | TRBV25-1 | -
TGTGCCAGCAGCTTAGAACTGGGAGCGCACGAGCAGTACTTC | CASSLELGAHEQYF | TRBJ2-7 | few | 14 | TRBV7-2 | -
TGTGCCAGCAGCCAAGATTTCGGTGGGGGGGCCGGGAATGAGCAGTTCTTC | CASSQDFGGGAGNEQFF | TRBJ2-1 | - | 17 | TRBV4-2 | -
TGCAGTGCTACCTTTACGGGAGGACATGAGCAGTTCTTC | CSATFTGGHEQFF | TRBJ2-1 | few | 13 | TRBV20-1 | TRBD2
TGCGCCAGCAGCCTGTCGGCGGTCGCCTACGAGCAGTACTTC | CASSLSAVAYEQYF | TRBJ2-7 | - | 14 | TRBV5-1 | -
TGCAGTGCTAGTTTAAGGACCCAGTACTTC | CSASLRTQYF | TRBJ2-5 | few | 10 | TRBV20-1 | -
TGCGCCAGCTATGGGACAGCCTCTAATGAAAAACTGTTTTTT | CASYGTASNEKLFF | TRBJ1-4 | - | 14 | TRBV10-2 | TRBD1
TGTGCCAGCAGGGGGACAGGGTTTTTGGGAGGCTACACCTTC | CASRGTGFLGGYTF | TRBJ1-2 | - | 14 | TRBV6-1 | TRBD1
TGTGCCAGCAGTTTGACTACAACCTACAATGAGCAGTTCTTC | CASSLTTTYNEQFF | TRBJ2-1 | - | 14 | TRBV12-3/TRBV12-4 | -
TGCAGTCAGGTCTTAGCGGGGGGCACAGATACGCAGTATTTT | CSQVLAGGTDTQYF | TRBJ2-3 | many | 14 | TRBV20-1 | TRBD2
TGTGCCAGCACCCTGACAGGGAAGGATTCACCCCTCCACTTT | CASTLTGKDSPLHF | TRBJ1-6 | medium-sized | 14 | TRBV3-1 | TRBD1
TGCGCCAGCAGCTTGTGGGGCACTGAAGCTTTCTTT | CASSLWGTEAFF | TRBJ1-1 | many | 12 | TRBV12-3/TRBV12-4 | -
TGTGCCAGCAGTTACATCTCACCCACCAGGTCACCCCTCCACTTT | CASSYISPTRSPLHF | TRBJ1-6 | - | 15 | TRBV6-5 | -
TGTGCCAGCAGTTTCAGAGCGACAGATACGCAGTATTTT | CASSFRATDTQYF | TRBJ2-3 | - | 13 | TRBV6-6 | -
TGTGCCACCAGTGACCCGACAGAGGGGAAAGAGACCCAGTACTTC | CATSDPTEGKETQYF | TRBJ2-5 | many | 15 | TRBV24-1 | -
TGCGCCAGCAGCTTGGGGGCGGAGCGCACAGATACGCAGTATTTT | CASSLGAERTDTQYF | TRBJ2-3 | - | 15 | TRBV5-1 | -
TGTGCCAGCAGCCCTAACATCGTAGCGGCCTACGAGCAGTACTTC | CASSPNIVAAYEQYF | TRBJ2-7 | - | 15 | TRBV9 | -
TGTGCCAGCAGGAAGGGCCTTGTCAATTCACCCCTCCACTTT | CASRKGLVNSPLHF | TRBJ1-6 | many | 14 | TRBV2 | -
TGTGCCAGCCGGGTGAGGCAGGGAACCTACGAGCAGTACTTC | CASRVRQGTYEQYF | TRBJ2-7 | few | 14 | TRBV2 | -
TGTGCCACCAGCAGGGACAGGGGCGACACCGGGGAGCTGTTTTTT | CATSRDRGDTGELFF | TRBJ2-2 | - | 15 | TRBV15 | TRBD1
TGTGCCACCGGTAGGGCCAACGTCCTGACTTTC | CATGRANVLTF | TRBJ2-6 | - | 11 | TRBV6-5 | -
TGCAGTGCGAGGAACGTGGCTGCCGGGGAGCTGTTTTTT | CSARNVAAGELFF | TRBJ2-2 | - | 13 | TRBV20-1 | -